The 22 T cell receptor beta chains given below trace back to one sample, sequenced in a study of tumor-infiltrating lymphocytes in localized non-small cell lung cancer. Produced via immunoSEQ multiplex PCR; TCRdb's table is partial and in-frame only. The sample gives 11,000 to 15,000 clones, roughly four fifths of which show up once; under 25% is in the top ten. Sample: lung tumor tissue. The receptors come from a human donor with non-small cell lung cancer.

The chain carries TRBV27 and TRBJ2-1; D gene uncertain. Germline-derived CDR1 and CDR2 are MNHEY and SMNVEV (reference sequence). The CDR3 totals 15 residues. Trimming left V 4 bases short and J 4 bases short, with 14 bases between. The CDR3 loop is CASSYSEAEYNEQFF. As DNA, the CDR3 is TGTGCCAGCAGTTACTCCGAGGCGGAATACAATGAGCAGTTCTTC.

The V gene is TRBV30, the J gene TRBJ1-1; D remains ambiguous. Germline lookup yields CDR1 GTSNPN and CDR2 SVGIG (reference sequence). V lost 0 bases and J lost 2, with 7 bases in between. The CDR3 is made up of 13 amino acids. In DNA, the CDR3 is TGTGCCTGGAGTGTACGGGGAAACACTGAAGCTTTCTTT. As protein: CAWSVRGNTEAFF.

The chain employs TRBV10-3 and TRBJ1-1; 8 bases match TRBD1. After removal of 5 bases from V and 4 bases from J, the junction contained 3 bases not matched to a gene. CDR3 length: 13 residues. Germline CDR1 ENHRY, CDR2 SYGVKD. The CDR3, as DNA: TGTGCCATCAGTCAGGGGGCTGTCACTGAAGCTTTCTTT. It specifies CAISQGAVTEAFF.

The chain couples TRBV5-1 to TRBJ1-2; 8 bases align to TRBD1. The CDR3 runs 14 residues. Germline CDR1 SGHRS, CDR2 YFSETQ. The trim removed 3 bases at V and 8 bases at J, leaving 9 bases unmatched. This CDR3 reads CASSYPGQAEGYTF. CDR3 bases: TGCGCCAGCAGCTACCCGGGACAGGCGGAAGGCTACACCTTC.

The chain joins TRBV10-3 to TRBJ1-1; 8 nucleotides match TRBD1. Unmatched junction bases numbered 5, after V lost 6 bases and J lost 2 bases. Per the germline V gene, CDR1 is ENHRY and CDR2 is SYGVKD. The CDR3 loop spans 14 amino acids. The CDR3 spells CAIRLDRGNTEAFF. The CDR3 coding sequence is TGTGCCATCAGGTTAGACAGGGGTAACACTGAAGCTTTCTTT.

The V and J genes are TRBV28 and TRBJ2-5; D might be TRBD2 (5 bases). Per germline, CDR1 MDHEN and CDR2 SYDVKM. Trimming shortened V by 6 bases and J by 5 bases, and 22 bases separated the two germline ends. The CDR3 totals 16 residues. CDR3: CASSLRLGAGRETQYF. In DNA, the CDR3 is TGTGCCAGCAGCCTACGATTGGGTGCGGGTCGCGAGACCCAGTACTTC.

The sample holds one count of this clone. The CDR3 is CASSIGTSDTEAFF. The CDR3 DNA reads as TGTGCCAGCTCGATCGGGACCTCGGACACTGAAGCTTTCTTT. V gene TRBV18 combines with J gene TRBJ1-1; D perhaps matches TRBD1 (5 bases). V was clipped by 6 bases and J by 3 bases, with 14 bases between them. CDR1 and CDR2 from the germline V gene are KGHSH and LQKENI. The CDR3 has 14 amino acids.

The chain links TRBV5-5 to TRBJ1-2; 10 bases are shared with TRBD1. V was pared by 3 bases and J by 8 bases, with 10 bases of the junction left unmatched. The CDR3 has 15 amino acids. Germline lookup yields CDR1 SGHKS and CDR2 YYEKEE (reference sequence). CDR3 nucleotide sequence: TGTGCCAGCAGCTCCCGCACCGACAGGGGGCCGGGCTACACCTTC. Translated, it gives CASSSRTDRGPGYTF. Full variable domain (rest looked up from reference TRBV5-5 and TRBJ1-2): DAGVTQSPTHLIKTRGQQVTLRCSPISGHKSVSWYQQVLGQGPQFIFQYYEKEERGRGNFPDRFSARQFPNYSSELNVNALLLGDSALYLCASSSRTDRGPGYTFGSGTRLTVV.

The rearrangement uses TRBV7-3 and TRBJ1-3; TRBD1 agrees at 9 bases. The V and J ends lost 3 bases and 4 bases, in that order; junction bases with no gene match: 4. Germline-derived CDR1 and CDR2 are SGHTA and FQGTGA. This CDR3 is built from 15 residues. CDR3 amino acids: CASSLTGGYGNTIYF. For the CDR3, the DNA is TGTGCCAGCAGCTTGACAGGGGGGTACGGAAACACCATATATTTT.

The chain employs TRBV11-1 and TRBJ1-1; D is ambiguous. CDR1 and CDR2 (germline): SGHAT, FQDESV (reference sequence). This CDR3 is 16 amino acids long. V dropped 4 bases and J dropped 0 bases, with 15 bases sitting between them. This CDR3 is CASSSTVFGLNTEAFF. The CDR3 DNA reads TGTGCCAGCAGCTCGACGGTGTTCGGCCTGAACACTGAAGCTTTCTTT.

V usage is TRBV27 and J usage is TRBJ2-1, with D possibly matching TRBD2 (5 bases). Trimming removed 0 bases at V and 0 bases at J, with 18 bases between. The CDR3 consists of 19 residues. The germline CDR1 and CDR2 sequences are MNHEY and SMNVEV (reference sequence). The CDR3 is CASSLSPSASLSSYNEQFF. The CDR3 nucleotides read TGTGCCAGCAGTTTATCCCCCTCGGCTAGCCTTAGCTCCTACAATGAGCAGTTCTTC.

The chain couples TRBV28 to TRBJ2-7, with TRBD1 matching 7 bases. Germline-derived CDR1 and CDR2 are MDHEN and SYDVKM. After removal of 5 bases from V and 6 bases from J, the junction contained 4 bases not matched to a gene. CDR3 length: 12 amino acids. Here the CDR3 DNA reads TGTGCCAGCAGTATCGACAGGGCCGAGCAGTACTTC. This sequence encodes CASSIDRAEQYF.

This chain joins TRBV11-3 and TRBJ2-3; the match to TRBD1 covers 9 bases. The CDR3 has 16 amino acids. The germline gives CDR1 SGHNT, CDR2 YENEEA. V gave up 1 base and J gave up 2 bases; unmatched junction bases: 4. Here the CDR3 reads CASSLGTGDNTDTQYF. The CDR3, as DNA: TGTGCCAGCAGCTTAGGGACAGGGGACAACACAGATACGCAGTATTTT.

The V gene is TRBV15, the J gene TRBJ2-5; possible D gene TRBD2, 7 bases. This CDR3 contains 17 residues. V gave up 0 bases and J gave up 5 bases, with 19 bases separating them. CDR1 and CDR2 (germline): LNHNV, YYDKDF (reference sequence). In DNA, the CDR3 is TGTGCCACCAGCAGAGATGGGGGGGGGCTCGGAACTGAGACCCAGTACTTC. This sequence encodes CATSRDGGGLGTETQYF.

The sample holds a few counts of this clone. The rearrangement joins TRBV5-1 to TRBJ2-7; the D gene is possibly TRBD2 (5 bases). V dropped 0 bases and J dropped 2 bases, with 12 bases sitting between them. Germline lookup yields CDR1 SGHRS and CDR2 YFSETQ. CDR3 length equals 15 residues. The CDR3 loop is CASSLESGPPYEQYF. CDR3 DNA: TGCGCCAGCAGCTTGGAGAGCGGTCCCCCCTACGAGCAGTACTTC.

Here the CDR3 reads CASSVDGPYGYTF. The CDR3 DNA reads TGTGCCAGCAGTGTCGACGGACCCTATGGCTACACCTTC. V usage is TRBV6-1 and J usage is TRBJ1-2, with D hard to call. Trimming removed 4 bases from V and 4 bases from J, with 10 bases in between. The CDR3 totals 13 residues. Germline CDR1 is MNHNS and CDR2 is SASEGT.

The chain joins TRBV30 to TRBJ1-6, with no clear D. This CDR3 comprises 14 residues. Germline V gene sequence: CDR1 GTSNPN, CDR2 SVGIG (reference sequence). The germline V and J ends were trimmed by 4 bases and 7 bases, with 14 bases remaining between them. The DNA of the CDR3 is TGTGCCTGGACAATCGGGCAGTCCAATTCACCCCTCCACTTT. Translation gives CAWTIGQSNSPLHF.

Only a few counts were recorded for this clone. The chain is built from TRBV11-3 and TRBJ1-1, with D unclear. Per the germline V gene, CDR1 is SGHNT and CDR2 is YENEEA. The CDR3 has 12 residues. Trimming removed 2 bases at V and 10 bases at J, with 11 bases between. The CDR3 here is CASSLLGSAAFF. The CDR3 region has the DNA TGTGCCAGCAGCTTACTAGGGTCCGCAGCTTTCTTT.

This clone was detected only once. The chain joins TRBV28 to TRBJ2-7; TRBD1 agrees at 8 bases. Germline V gives CDR1 MDHEN, CDR2 SYDVKM. The CDR3 loop spans 14 amino acids. J lost 7 bases, V lost 8 bases, and 13 bases had no gene match. This CDR3 is CASSPAGGAREQYF. Here the CDR3 DNA reads TGTGCCAGCTCCCCAGCAGGGGGCGCGAGGGAGCAGTACTTC.

The chain employs TRBV6-6 and TRBJ2-5, with TRBD2 matching over 9 bases. The CDR3 totals 15 residues. Trimming cost V 4 bases and J 5 bases; bases outside gene matches: 8. The germline V gene has CDR1 MNHNY and CDR2 SVGAGI (reference sequence). CDR3 in DNA: TGTGCCAGCAGTTCCGGGGGCGGGAGGGCTGAGACCCAGTACTTC. The encoded protein is CASSSGGGRAETQYF.

The chain couples TRBV27 to TRBJ2-5; tentative D call: TRBD2 (6 bases). V lost 5 bases to trimming and J lost 1 base, with 17 bases between them. This CDR3 is built from 16 residues. Per the germline V gene, CDR1 is MNHEY and CDR2 is SMNVEV (reference sequence). CDR3 in amino acids: CASSGSLAGLQETQYF. CDR3 DNA sequence: TGTGCCAGCAGTGGCAGCCTGGCGGGGCTCCAAGAGACCCAGTACTTC.

A remark on this clone: The junction shows a germline mismatch at one end, possibly a read error. The gene calls are TRBV7-7 and TRBJ2-5; D could derive from TRBD1 or TRBD2 (5 bases each). Germline V gene sequence: CDR1 SSHAT, CDR2 FNYEAQ (reference sequence). The CDR3 totals 16 residues. CDR3 sequence (DNA): TGTGCTAGCAGCTTAGGGCAGGGCGGGTCCCAAGAGACCCAGTACTTC. This codes for CASSLGQGGSQETQYF.